This T cell receptor beta chain was profiled in a study of cytomegalovirus exposure and HLA in healthy donors. Study details: Most donors, 70% to 85% of approximately 400 genotyped, fell in the Caucasian-associated ancestry cluster.

PCR primers comprised 60 Vbeta and 13 Jbeta primers. Clones were read by immunoSEQ multiplex PCR, and TCRdb kept only the in-frame ones, dropping some. The table lists hundreds of thousands of clones, 75% to 80% of them singletons, with less than 2% in the top ten. With respect to this clone: Its cognate antigen is unknown.

Study conclusions and caveats: The presence/absence work took it that sequencing depth was about the same across donors. The authors later linked a missense DCLRE1C variant to TCR beta V- and J-gene trimming. Solely CMV serostatus was available to characterize immune exposure.

The germline CDR1 and CDR2 sequences are SEHNR and FQNEAQ (reference sequence). The CDR3 contains 15 residues. With V trimmed by 5 bases and J by 5 bases, 8 bases remained unmatched. The chain is built from TRBV7-9 and TRBJ1-1; 10 nucleotides match TRBD1. The receptor was derived from a male donor in good health and CMV-seronegative. The source material was PBMCs. In DNA form, the CDR3 reads TGTGCCAGCAGCAAGACAGGGGGCTTGGGAACTGAAGCTTTCTTT. Its protein product is CASSKTGGLGTEAFF.